Each of the 24 T cell receptor beta chains below was sequenced from the same sample in a study of T cells in Graves' hyperthyroidism and ophthalmopathy. Researchers took RNA transcripts and amplified the TCR beta CDR3 regions from them. Using the HTBI primer set, a first-round RT-PCR was run on the TCR CDR3. TCRdb re-derived calls from the multiplex PCR reads in MiXCR, one entry per CDR3 protein. This sample yields fewer than 850,000 distinct CDR3 sequences, of which 15% to 20% are seen a single time; about 14% belongs to the top ten. Sequenced: blood. Receptors were obtained from a middle-aged man with Graves' hyperthyroidism.

The chain recombines TRBV3-1 with TRBJ1-5, with 7 bases lining up with TRBD1. V lost 0 bases and J lost 7; bases outside the gene matches: 6. Germline CDR1 LGHDT, CDR2 YNNKEL (reference sequence). The CDR3 is 15 residues long. The CDR3: CASSQDRGSRQPQHF. In DNA, the CDR3 is TGTGCCAGCAGCCAAGACAGGGGGTCTCGACAGCCCCAGCATTTT.

This clonotype was seen at least ten times. This chain uses TRBV6-2 or TRBV6-3 with TRBJ2-7, with D perhaps matching TRBD2 (5 bases). Germline V gene sequence: CDR1 MNHEY, CDR2 SVGEGT. The ends were cut back, 2 bases at V and 2 bases at J, with 10 bases in the middle. The CDR3 has 14 amino acids. CDR3 sequence: CASSYNRGTYEQYF. In DNA, the CDR3 is TGTGCCAGCAGTTACAATCGGGGTACCTACGAGCAGTACTTC.

This clonotype was counted only a few times. A much larger clone lies a single base off, so this may be a read error. The chain links TRBV2 to TRBJ1-1, with a possible D match to TRBD1 (5 bases). This CDR3 contains 13 residues. Trimming left V 7 bases short and J 1 base short, with 10 bases between. Germline V lookup: CDR1 SNHLY, CDR2 FYNNEI. DNA of the CDR3: TGTGCCAGCAAGGGACGACAGAACACTGAAGCTTTCTTT. Its protein is CASKGRQNTEAFF. The full variable domain, in which reference TRBV2 and TRBJ1-1 provide the parts outside the CDR3, is EPEVTQTPSHQVTQMGQEVILRCVPISNHLYFYWYRQILGQKVEFLVSFYNNEISEKSEIFDDQFSVERPDGSNFTLKIRSTKLEDSAMYFCASKGRQNTEAFFGQGTRLTVV.

The sample holds a few counts of this clonotype. V and J are TRBV4-2 and TRBJ2-2; 13 nucleotides match TRBD2. The germline gives CDR1 LGHNA, CDR2 YNFKEQ. V lost 5 bases to trimming and J lost 6 bases; unmatched junction nucleotides: 6. The CDR3 length is 16 residues. For the CDR3, the DNA is TGTGCCAGCAGCAAGGAAGGACTAGCGGGAGCCGGGGAGCTGTTTTTT. Translated, it gives CASSKEGLAGAGELFF.

This clonotype was seen ten or more times. The chain carries TRBV4-1 and TRBJ2-7; no reliable D call. The V gene's germline CDR1 is MGHRA and CDR2 YSYEKL. This CDR3 contains 14 residues. V was pared by 6 bases and J by 5 bases, with 17 bases between. CDR3 sequence: CASSQLGSQNEQYF. The DNA for the CDR3 is TGCGCCAGCAGTCAACTCGGGTCCCAAAACGAGCAGTACTTC.

About this clonotype: Germline and junction disagree at one end, which may indicate a read error. The chain links TRBV5-1 to TRBJ2-1; 8 bases are a match to TRBD2. CDR3 length: 17 amino acids. The germline gives CDR1 SGHRS, CDR2 YFSETQ. CDR3 loop: CASRLGLLAGSYNEQFF. The CDR3 region has the DNA TGCGCCAGCAGATTGGGATTGCTAGCGGGCTCCTACAATGAGCAGTTCTTC. Filled out from reference TRBV5-1 and TRBJ2-1, the complete variable domain reads KAGVTQTPRYLIKTRGQQVTLSCSPISGHRSVSWYQQTPGQGLQFLFEYFSETQRNKGNFPGRFSGRQFSNSRSEMNVSTLELGDSALYLCASRLGLLAGSYNEQFFGPGTRLTVL.

This clonotype was seen more than once but under ten times. The chain has TRBV28 and TRBJ2-3; D call uncertain. V was trimmed by 5 bases and J by 0 bases, leaving 12 bases between them. The CDR3 loop spans 15 amino acids. Germline CDR1 reads MDHEN; CDR2 reads SYDVKM. The CDR3: CASSPWTRSTDTQYF. The CDR3 bases are TGTGCCAGCAGTCCTTGGACCAGGAGCACAGATACGCAGTATTTT.

This clonotype was found many times. This rearrangement joins TRBV10-3 to TRBJ2-5; unclear D gene. CDR3 size: 13 residues. V was cut by 9 bases and J by 5 bases, with 16 bases left in between. Looked up from germline, CDR1 is ENHRY and CDR2 is SYGVKD. The CDR3 region has the DNA TGTGCCATAATGGCCCGGAATGGGGAGACCCAGTACTTC. This sequence encodes CAIMARNGETQYF.

The V gene is TRBV25-1, the J gene TRBJ2-2, with D hard to call. The CDR3 loop spans 13 amino acids. CDR1 MGHDK and CDR2 SYGVNS come from the germline V gene. The germline V and J ends were trimmed by 8 bases and 6 bases, with 13 bases remaining between them. CDR3 DNA: TGTGCCAGCGCTTCCGGAGACGCCGGGGAGCTGTTTTTT. Amino acid sequence: CASASGDAGELFF.

This clonotype was observed many times. J is TRBJ2-7 and V is TRBV7-2; 7 bases fit TRBD2. This CDR3 is 14 amino acids long. The V gene end was trimmed by 5 bases and the J gene end by 3 bases; junction bases not matched to a gene: 7. Germline V gene sequence: CDR1 SGHTA, CDR2 FQGNSA. CDR3 residues: CASSPPWGGYEQYF. CDR3 in DNA: TGTGCCAGCAGCCCGCCATGGGGGGGCTACGAGCAGTACTTC.

This clonotype was seen repeatedly, ten times or more. The chain carries TRBV6-1 and TRBJ2-7; the match to TRBD1 covers 7 bases. Germline V gene sequence: CDR1 MNHNS, CDR2 SASEGT. V was pared by 5 bases and J by 6 bases, with 4 bases of the junction left unmatched. The CDR3 sequence is 12 residues long. The CDR3 region is CASSPNRGEQYF. The CDR3 bases are TGTGCCAGCAGTCCAAACAGGGGCGAGCAGTACTTC.

V usage is TRBV3-1 and J usage is TRBJ1-3; D unclear. The CDR3 consists of 16 residues. From germline, CDR1 is LGHDT and CDR2 YNNKEL (reference sequence). V was shortened by 7 bases and J by 1 base, with 17 bases between the two germline ends. The CDR3, as DNA: TGTGCCAGCAATCACAAAGGGATCGGATCTGGAAACACCATATATTTT. Translated, it gives CASNHKGIGSGNTIYF.

This clonotype was counted ten times or more. The chain employs TRBV12-3 or TRBV12-4 and TRBJ2-5; weak D call: TRBD2 (6 bases). The CDR3 runs to 17 residues. Trimming cost V 0 bases and J 1 base, with 15 bases left between them. This CDR3 is CASSLAGGPPGQETQYF. The CDR3 nucleotides are TGTGCCAGCAGTTTAGCGGGAGGCCCGCCCGGCCAAGAGACCCAGTACTTC.

This clonotype came up a few times. This chain connects TRBV19 to TRBJ2-7; D gene ambiguous. This CDR3 is 13 amino acids long. Germline assignment: CDR1 LNHDA and CDR2 SQIVND (reference sequence). The germline V and J ends were trimmed by 4 bases and 2 bases, with 9 bases remaining between them. CDR3 protein: CASSNTGTYEQYF. In nucleotides, the CDR3 is TGTGCCAGTAGTAATACGGGTACCTACGAGCAGTACTTC. The variable domain in full, completed from reference TRBV19 and TRBJ2-7, reads DGGITQSPKYLFRKEGQNVTLSCEQNLNHDAMYWYRQDPGQGLRLIYYSQIVNDFQKGDIAEGYSVSREKKESFPLTVTSAQKNPTAFYLCASSNTGTYEQYFGPGTRLTVT.

This clonotype came up a few times. This chain uses TRBV6-5 with TRBJ2-7, with 8 bases matching TRBD2. In germline, CDR1 is MNHEY, CDR2 SVGAGI. This CDR3 region has 14 residues. Trimming took 2 bases from V and 4 from J; bases not matched to a gene: 4. Here the CDR3 DNA reads TGTGCCAGCAGTTACGCGGGAGGCGGGTACGAGCAGTACTTC. Translated, it gives CASSYAGGGYEQYF.

This clonotype showed up just once. V usage is TRBV25-1 and J usage is TRBJ2-7, with a weak D call TRBD2 (6 bases). The CDR3 extends over 15 amino acids. Germline CDR1 and CDR2: MGHDK and SYGVNS. The CDR3 DNA reads TGTGCCAGCAGTGAAGCTTCGCGGGGCACCTACGAGCCGTACGTC. This encodes CASSEASRGTYEPYV.

The chain links TRBV6-5 to TRBJ1-5; possible D gene TRBD1, 6 bases. The V gene's germline CDR1 is MNHEY and CDR2 SVGAGI. V was pared by 2 bases and J by 8 bases, with 13 bases between. The CDR3 is made up of 14 amino acids. The DNA of the CDR3 is TGTGCCAGCAGTTACACAGGGACCCGTGAGCCCCAGCATTTT. This sequence encodes CASSYTGTREPQHF.

This clonotype was recorded at least ten times. J is TRBJ2-3 and V is TRBV30; 12 bases are shared with TRBD2. The CDR3 spans 16 residues. V was clipped by 0 bases and J by 6 bases; unmatched bases: 7. Germline CDR1 is GTSNPN and CDR2 is SVGIG (reference sequence). The CDR3 loop reads CAWSVSETSGSDTQYF. CDR3 DNA: TGTGCCTGGAGTGTATCCGAGACTAGCGGGAGCGATACGCAGTATTTT.

This clonotype was seen ten or more times. The CDR3 protein is CASSGVQEGEKLFF. The CDR3 DNA follows: TGTGCCAGCAGTGGCGTCCAGGAGGGCGAAAAACTGTTTTTT. This rearrangement joins TRBV2 to TRBJ1-4; no firm D call. This CDR3 region has 14 residues. V shed 4 bases and J shed 8 bases, with 14 bases lying between them. In germline, CDR1 is SNHLY, CDR2 FYNNEI.

This clonotype was counted a single time. The chain joins TRBV5-1 to TRBJ2-1; TRBD2 matches at 7 bases. The V gene's germline CDR1 is SGHRS and CDR2 YFSETQ. CDR3 length: 17 residues. J was trimmed by 3 bases and V by 3 bases; bases with no gene match: 12. The CDR3: CASSSPGGGANYNEQFF. The CDR3, as DNA: TGCGCCAGCAGCTCTCCCGGGGGAGGGGCTAACTACAATGAGCAGTTCTTC. The complete variable domain, with remaining parts taken from reference TRBV5-1 and TRBJ2-1, reads KAGVTQTPRYLIKTRGQQVTLSCSPISGHRSVSWYQQTPGQGLQFLFEYFSETQRNKGNFPGRFSGRQFSNSRSEMNVSTLELGDSALYLCASSSPGGGANYNEQFFGPGTRLTVL.

This clonotype came up many times. The rearrangement uses TRBV6-2 or TRBV6-3 and TRBJ1-1, with TRBD1 matching 9 bases. With V trimmed by 0 bases and J by 5 bases, 10 bases remained unmatched. The CDR3 spans 17 residues. The germline V gene encodes CDR1 MNHEY and CDR2 SVGEGT. CDR3 loop: CASSYSRTGERDTEAFF. The DNA of the CDR3 is TGTGCCAGCAGTTACTCCCGGACAGGGGAGAGGGATACTGAAGCTTTCTTT.

The V gene is TRBV12-3 or TRBV12-4, the J gene TRBJ2-1, with D unclear. Trimming removed 1 base from V and 10 bases from J, with 11 bases in between. The CDR3 has 13 residues. The CDR3 sequence: CASSLGFLGEQFF. The DNA of the CDR3 is TGTGCCAGCAGTTTAGGTTTTTTAGGCGAGCAGTTCTTC.

The chain combines TRBV3-1 with TRBJ1-5; D gene unclear. Trimming stripped 3 bases from V and 8 bases from J, with 8 bases between. This CDR3 region has 12 residues. The germline V gene encodes CDR1 LGHDT and CDR2 YNNKEL (reference sequence). In DNA form, the CDR3 reads TGTGCCAGCAGCCAGTCCGGGAAGCCCCAGCATTTT. Translated, it gives CASSQSGKPQHF. The entire variable domain, with the rest obtained from reference TRBV3-1 and TRBJ1-5, is as follows: DTAVSQTPKYLVTQMGNDKSIKCEQNLGHDTMYWYKQDSKKFLKIMFSYNNKELIINETVPNRFSPKSPDKAHLNLHINSLELGDSAVYFCASSQSGKPQHFGDGTRLSIL.

On this clonotype itself: At one boundary the junction diverges from the germline segment, which might be a read error. The J gene is TRBJ1-1, the V gene TRBV4-3; 8 nucleotides match TRBD1. In germline, CDR1 is LGHNA, CDR2 YSLEER. The CDR3 covers 14 residues. The CDR3 reads CASRQDRGWTEAFF. The CDR3 nucleotides read TGCGCCAGCAGACAAGACAGGGGTTGGACTGAAGCTTTCTTT.